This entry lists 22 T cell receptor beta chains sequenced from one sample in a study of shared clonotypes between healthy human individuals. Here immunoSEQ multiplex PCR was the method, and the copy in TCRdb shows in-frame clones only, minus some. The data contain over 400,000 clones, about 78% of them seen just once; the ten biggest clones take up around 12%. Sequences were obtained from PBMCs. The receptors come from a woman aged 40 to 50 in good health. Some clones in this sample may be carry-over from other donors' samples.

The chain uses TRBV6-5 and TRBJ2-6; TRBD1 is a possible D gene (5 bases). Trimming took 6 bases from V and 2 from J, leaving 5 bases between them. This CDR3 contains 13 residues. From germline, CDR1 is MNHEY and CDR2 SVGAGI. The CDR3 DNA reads TGTGCCAGCAGACAGGCTGGGGCCAACGTCCTGACTTTC. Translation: CASRQAGANVLTF.

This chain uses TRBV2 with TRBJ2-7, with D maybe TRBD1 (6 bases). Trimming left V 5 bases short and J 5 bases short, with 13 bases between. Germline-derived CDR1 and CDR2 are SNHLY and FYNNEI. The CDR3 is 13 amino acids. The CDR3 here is CASSTGHLDEQYF. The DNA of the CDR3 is TGTGCCAGCAGTACAGGGCACCTGGACGAGCAGTACTTC.

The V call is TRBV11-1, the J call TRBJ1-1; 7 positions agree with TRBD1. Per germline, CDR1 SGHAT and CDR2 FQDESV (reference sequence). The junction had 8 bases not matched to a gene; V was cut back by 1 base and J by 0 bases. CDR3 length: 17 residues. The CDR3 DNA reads TGTGCCAGCAGCTTAGGTGGCAGGGGGTCGGTGAACACTGAAGCTTTCTTT. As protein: CASSLGGRGSVNTEAFF.

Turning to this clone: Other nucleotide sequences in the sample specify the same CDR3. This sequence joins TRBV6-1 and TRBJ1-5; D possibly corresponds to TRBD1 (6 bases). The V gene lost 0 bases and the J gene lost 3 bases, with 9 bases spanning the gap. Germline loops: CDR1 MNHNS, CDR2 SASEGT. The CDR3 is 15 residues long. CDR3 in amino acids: CASSEAGHSNQPQHF. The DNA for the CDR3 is TGTGCCAGCAGTGAAGCGGGACATTCCAATCAGCCCCAGCATTTT.

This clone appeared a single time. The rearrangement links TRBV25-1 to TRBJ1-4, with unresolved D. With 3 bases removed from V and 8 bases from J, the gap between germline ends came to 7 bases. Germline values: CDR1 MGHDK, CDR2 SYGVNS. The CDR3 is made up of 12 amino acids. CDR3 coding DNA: TGTGCCAGCAGTGACTCCTTCGAAAAACTGTTTTTT. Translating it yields CASSDSFEKLFF.

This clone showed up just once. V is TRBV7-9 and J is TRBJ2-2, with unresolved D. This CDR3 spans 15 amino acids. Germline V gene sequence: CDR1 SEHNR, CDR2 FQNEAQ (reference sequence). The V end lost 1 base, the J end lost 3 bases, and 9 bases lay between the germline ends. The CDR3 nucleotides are TGTGCCAGCAGCTTAGTGCTCCCGGACACCGGGGAGCTGTTTTTT. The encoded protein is CASSLVLPDTGELFF.

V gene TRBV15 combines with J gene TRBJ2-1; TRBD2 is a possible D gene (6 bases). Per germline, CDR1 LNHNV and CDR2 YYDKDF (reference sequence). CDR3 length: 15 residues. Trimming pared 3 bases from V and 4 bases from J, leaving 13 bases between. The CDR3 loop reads CATSSTTAGYNEQFF. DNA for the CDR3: TGTGCCACCAGCAGTACTACGGCGGGGTACAATGAGCAGTTCTTC.

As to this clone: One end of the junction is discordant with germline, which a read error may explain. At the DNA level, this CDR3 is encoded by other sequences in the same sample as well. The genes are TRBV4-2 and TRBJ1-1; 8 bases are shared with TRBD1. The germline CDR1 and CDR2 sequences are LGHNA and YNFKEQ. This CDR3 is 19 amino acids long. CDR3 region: CASSHSRRRRGQGGTEAFF. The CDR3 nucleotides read TGTGCCAGCAGCCACTCGAGGCGACGCCGAGGACAGGGTGGCACTGAAGCCTTCTTT.

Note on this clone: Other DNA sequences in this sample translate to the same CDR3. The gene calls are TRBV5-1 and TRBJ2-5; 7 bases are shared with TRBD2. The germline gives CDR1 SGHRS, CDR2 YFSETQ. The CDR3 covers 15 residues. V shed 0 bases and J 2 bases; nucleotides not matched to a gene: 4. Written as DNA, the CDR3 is TGCGCCAGCAGCTTGGAGGCTAGCGGACAAGAGACCCAGTACTTC. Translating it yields CASSLEASGQETQYF.

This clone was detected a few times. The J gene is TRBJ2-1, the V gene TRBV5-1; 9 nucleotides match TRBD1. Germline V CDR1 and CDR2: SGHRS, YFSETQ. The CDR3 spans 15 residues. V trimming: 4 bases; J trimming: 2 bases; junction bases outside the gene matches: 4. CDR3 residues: CASSDTGGTYNEQFF. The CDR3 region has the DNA TGCGCCAGCAGCGATACAGGGGGCACCTACAATGAGCAGTTCTTC.

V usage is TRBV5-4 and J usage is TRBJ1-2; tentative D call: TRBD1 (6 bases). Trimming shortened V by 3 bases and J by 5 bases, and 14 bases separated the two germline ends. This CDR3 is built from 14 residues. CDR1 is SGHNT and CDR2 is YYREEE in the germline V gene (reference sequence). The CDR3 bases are TGTGCCAGCAGCTCGCGGACAGCCCTATATGGCTACACCTTC. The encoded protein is CASSSRTALYGYTF.

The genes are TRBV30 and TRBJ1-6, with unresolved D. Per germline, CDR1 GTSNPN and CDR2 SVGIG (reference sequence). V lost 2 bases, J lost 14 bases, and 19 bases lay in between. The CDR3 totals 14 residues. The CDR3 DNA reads TGTGCCTGGAGTTTGACCGACGGACTTAGGGCCCTCCACTTT. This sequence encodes CAWSLTDGLRALHF.

The CDR3 spells CASSSRTGLYSNQPQHF. Written as DNA, the CDR3 is TGTGCCAGTAGTTCCCGGACAGGACTTTATAGCAATCAGCCCCAGCATTTT. The chain employs TRBV19 and TRBJ1-5, with 7 bases fitting TRBD1. V was pared by 5 bases and J by 0 bases, with 10 bases of the junction left unmatched. This CDR3 is built from 17 residues. Germline CDR1 LNHDA, CDR2 SQIVND (reference sequence). The entire variable domain, with the rest obtained from reference TRBV19 and TRBJ1-5, is as follows: DGGITQSPKYLFRKEGQNVTLSCEQNLNHDAMYWYRQDPGQGLRLIYYSQIVNDFQKGDIAEGYSVSREKKESFPLTVTSAQKNPTAFYLCASSSRTGLYSNQPQHFGDGTRLSIL.

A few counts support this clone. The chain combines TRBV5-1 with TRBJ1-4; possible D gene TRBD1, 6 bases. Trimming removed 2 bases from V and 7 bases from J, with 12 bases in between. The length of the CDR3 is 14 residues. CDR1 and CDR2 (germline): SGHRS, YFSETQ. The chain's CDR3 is CASSFGGQAEKLFF. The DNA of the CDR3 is TGCGCCAGCAGCTTCGGGGGGCAGGCTGAAAAACTGTTTTTT.

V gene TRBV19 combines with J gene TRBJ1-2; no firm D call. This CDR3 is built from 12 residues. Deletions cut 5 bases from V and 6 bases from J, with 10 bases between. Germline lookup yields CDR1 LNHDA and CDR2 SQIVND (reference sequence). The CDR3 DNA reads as TGTGCCAGTAGTTTGGGGAAGGATGGCTACACCTTC. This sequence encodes CASSLGKDGYTF.

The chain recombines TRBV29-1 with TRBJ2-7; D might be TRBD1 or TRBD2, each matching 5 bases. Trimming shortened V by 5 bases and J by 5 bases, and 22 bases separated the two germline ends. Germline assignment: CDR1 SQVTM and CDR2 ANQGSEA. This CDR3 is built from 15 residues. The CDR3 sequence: CSVYRNGRRGDEQYF. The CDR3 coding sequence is TGCAGCGTTTATAGAAATGGACGAAGAGGGGACGAGCAGTACTTC.

Written as DNA, the CDR3 is TGTGCCAGCAGCCCCCCCGGGAGAGGGGTTACTGAAGCTTTCTTT. Amino acids: CASSPPGRGVTEAFF. This chain links TRBV11-2 with TRBJ1-1; D perhaps matches TRBD1 (5 bases). Trimming cost V 5 bases and J 5 bases, with 18 bases left between them. This CDR3 has 15 amino acids. Germline V gene sequence: CDR1 SGHAT, CDR2 FQNNGV.

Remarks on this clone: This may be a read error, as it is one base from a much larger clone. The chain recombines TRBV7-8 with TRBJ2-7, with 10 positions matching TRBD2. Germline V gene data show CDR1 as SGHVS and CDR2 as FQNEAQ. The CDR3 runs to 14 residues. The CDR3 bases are TGTGCCAGCAGCCTAGCGGGAGACCCCTACGAGCAGTACTTC. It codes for CASSLAGDPYEQYF.

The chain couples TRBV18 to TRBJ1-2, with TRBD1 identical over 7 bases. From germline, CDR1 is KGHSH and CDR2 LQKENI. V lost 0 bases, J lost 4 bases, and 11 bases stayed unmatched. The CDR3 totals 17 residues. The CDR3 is CASSPPSGPAGGYGYTF. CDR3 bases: TGTGCCAGCTCACCACCGTCGGGTCCGGCAGGGGGCTATGGCTACACCTTC.

CDR3 sequence (DNA): TGTGCCAGCAGCTTGGGGGAAGGGCAATATGGCTACACCTTC. This gives the protein CASSLGEGQYGYTF. V is TRBV5-6 and J is TRBJ1-2, with D hard to call. Trimming stripped 0 bases from V and 5 bases from J, with 11 bases between. The CDR3 is made up of 14 amino acids. Germline lookup yields CDR1 SGHDT and CDR2 YYEEEE.

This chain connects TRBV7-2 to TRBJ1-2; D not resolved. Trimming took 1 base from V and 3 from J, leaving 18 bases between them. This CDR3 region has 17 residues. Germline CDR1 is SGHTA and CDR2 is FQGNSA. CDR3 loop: CASSLVDGQAEYYGYTF. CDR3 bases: TGTGCCAGCAGCTTAGTGGATGGGCAGGCCGAGTACTATGGCTACACCTTC.

The CDR3 DNA sequence: TGTGCCAGCAGTTTTATAGGCTGGCAGTACTTC. Translating it yields CASSFIGWQYF. The genes are TRBV28 and TRBJ2-7; D is undetermined. Germline V gives CDR1 MDHEN, CDR2 SYDVKM. The CDR3 loop spans 11 amino acids. Trimming took off 3 bases at V and 9 bases at J, with 9 bases between the two ends.